This record looks at one TCR beta chain sequence and its context. Germline and junction disagree at one end, which may indicate a read error. TCRdb re-called the RT-PCR reads through MiXCR, storing one row per CDR3 protein. Found here are 650,000 to 800,000 distinct CDR3 sequences, approximately 15% of them singletons; the top ten hold 3% to 4.5%. CDR1 and CDR2 from the germline V gene are SEHNR and FQNEAQ (reference sequence). The CDR3 has 15 residues. Sequencing was done on a sample of memory CD4+ T cells from blood. This sequence joins TRBV7-9 and TRBJ2-7, with 8 positions matching TRBD2. The TCR comes from a female donor in good health, serving as a healthy control. CDR3 DNA sequence: TGTGCCAGCAGCTTACCGCGGGGAGTAGCGGGAACCCTTTTCTTC. This sequence encodes CASSLPRGVAGTLFF. The full variable domain, rest sourced from reference TRBV7-9 and TRBJ2-7, is DTGVSQNPRHKITKRGQNVTFRCDPISEHNRLYWYRQTLGQGPEFLTYFQNEAQLEKSRLLSDRFSAERPKGSFSTLEIQRTEQGDSAMYLCASSLPRGVAGTLFFGPGTRLTVT.